This T cell receptor (beta chain) was recorded in a study of T cells in Graves' hyperthyroidism and ophthalmopathy. Whole-study context: Before treatment of any kind, peripheral blood was taken at initial diagnosis.

Amplification targeted TCR beta CDR3 regions from RNA transcripts. HTBI primers drove first-round RT-PCR of the TCR CDR3. TCRdb called the multiplex PCR reads again in MiXCR, with one record for every CDR3 protein. Of under 400,000 distinct CDR3 sequences in the sample, around a sixth were seen once. This CDR3 is built from 12 residues. Trimming took off 0 bases at V and 3 bases at J, with 6 bases between the two ends. Germline V gene data show CDR1 as GTSNPN and CDR2 as SVGIG (reference sequence). The rearrangement uses TRBV30 and TRBJ2-7; no reliable D call. This TCR was recovered from a woman aged 18-29 years with Graves' hyperthyroidism that later progressed to Graves' ophthalmopathy. The sequenced sample consisted of blood. The CDR3 loop reads CAWSVYGYEQYF. The DNA of the CDR3 is TGTGCCTGGAGTGTATATGGCTACGAGCAGTACTTC.